This T cell receptor beta chain appears in the sequencing data of a study of PD-L1 blockade in urothelial cancer. Study-level background: Starting in the mid-2010s, patients were given atezolizumab (1,200 mg intravenously every 3 weeks). Study-wide findings and caveats: Survival was better when pretreatment blood TCR clonality fell below the median. Expansion of tumor-associated blood clones at 3 weeks was greater in durable-benefit patients.

Here immunoSEQ multiplex PCR was the method, and the copy in TCRdb shows in-frame clones only, minus some. The data contain 25,000 to 30,000 clones, more than 75% of them singletons. J gave up 10 bases and V 5 bases, and 7 bases lay outside the gene matches. CDR3 length equals 14 residues. Looked up from germline, CDR1 is SGHAT and CDR2 is FQNNGV. With respect to this clone: Its target is unknown.

Each patient supplied 1 to 8 pretreatment and on-treatment samples. The specimen was PBMCs, collected around atezolizumab (anti-PD-L1) treatment. The TCR sequence derives from a man between 45 and 60 years old with urothelial cancer. This chain joins TRBV11-2 and TRBJ2-1; TRBD2 agrees at 11 bases. CDR3 bases: TGTGCCAGCAGCGGTAGCGGGGGGGCTTACGAGCAGTTCTTC. Protein sequence: CASSGSGGAYEQFF.